These T cell receptor beta chains were read from a single sample in a study of human T cells and chemical hapten exposure. TCRdb recomputed calls from the RACE reads with MiXCR, one row per CDR3 protein. The sample holds 84,000 or so distinct CDR3 sequences, about a tenth seen once. The source material was whole blood, sampled in connection with sensitization to the hapten diphenylcyclopropenone (DPC). All receptors derive from a woman aged 30 to 39 with alopecia areata. Some clones in this sample may be carry-over from other donors' samples. Both conserved end residues are part of each CDR3. Each record gives: CDR3 protein, CDR3 DNA, J gene, D gene, V gene, clone size. D genes are given only for firm matches. Some rows have no size entry. The others give once, few or many, or a class for an expanded clone.

CASSLARAGIGQETQYF TGTGCCAGCAGTTTAGCTAGAGCAGGAATAGGTCAAGAGACCCAGTACTTC TRBJ2-5 . TRBV12-3/TRBV12-4 many
CSATSTTTNEQFF TGCAGTGCTACTTCAACTACCACCAATGAGCAGTTCTTC TRBJ2-1 . TRBV20-1 many
CASSQDSGDPPEQYF TGCGCCAGCAGCCAAGATTCAGGGGACCCTCCCGAGCAGTACTTC TRBJ2-7 . TRBV4-3 few
CASRLVVNQPQHF TGTGCCAGCAGGCTGGTCGTCAATCAGCCCCAGCATTTT TRBJ1-5 . TRBV2 .
CASPSYEQYF TGTGCCAGTCCCAGCTACGAGCAGTACTTC TRBJ2-7 . TRBV9 many
CATSSAGTGGKSTGELFF TGTGCCACCAGCAGTGCCGGGACAGGGGGTAAAAGTACCGGGGAGCTGTTTTTT TRBJ2-2 TRBD1 TRBV15 few
CASTPDSPSSYNSPLHF TGTGCCAGTACACCGGACAGCCCGAGCTCCTATAATTCACCCCTCCACTTT TRBJ1-6 . TRBV19 few
CASRPGLAPNTDTQYF TGTGCCAGCAGGCCGGGACTAGCGCCGAACACAGATACGCAGTATTTT TRBJ2-3 TRBD2 TRBV28 .
CASRGGPNTEAFF TGTGCCAGCAGGGGGGGACCGAACACTGAAGCTTTCTTT TRBJ1-1 . TRBV7-9 few
CASSPTGGQPQHF TGTGCCAGCTCACCGACAGGTGGTCAGCCCCAGCATTTT TRBJ1-5 . TRBV18 many
CASSRDRQQPQHF TGTGCCAGCAGTAGGGACAGGCAACAGCCCCAGCATTTT TRBJ1-5 TRBD1 TRBV28 few
CASSRDRGGGYTF TGTGCCAGCTCACGTGACAGGGGCGGTGGCTACACCTTC TRBJ1-2 TRBD1 TRBV18 many
CASSFDLEYIQYF TGTGCCAGCAGCTTTGACCTGGAGTACATTCAGTACTTC TRBJ2-4 . TRBV11-2 few
CSAPGTSGETQYF TGCAGTGCCCCTGGGACTAGCGGAGAGACCCAGTACTTC TRBJ2-5 TRBD2 TRBV20-1 few
CASRLGQGYGYTF TGTGCCAGCAGGCTCGGACAGGGCTATGGCTACACCTTC TRBJ1-2 TRBD1 TRBV6-6 many
CATSDSGDTEAFF TGTGCCACCAGTGATTCAGGGGACACTGAAGCTTTCTTT TRBJ1-1 . TRBV24-1 few
CASRRDGGSGGADTQYF TGTGCCAGCAGACGAGACGGGGGTAGCGGGGGCGCAGATACGCAGTATTTT TRBJ2-3 TRBD2 TRBV6-5 few
CASSQTGTGNEQYF TGCGCCAGCAGCCAAACCGGGACAGGGAACGAGCAGTACTTC TRBJ2-7 TRBD1 TRBV4-1 many
CASVETNQPQHF TGTGCCAGCGTAGAGACCAATCAGCCCCAGCATTTT TRBJ1-5 . TRBV28 .
CASSLEPLSGANVLTF TGTGCCAGCAGTTTGGAACCTCTCTCTGGGGCCAACGTCCTGACTTTC TRBJ2-6 . TRBV12-3/TRBV12-4 many
CSVELGGLAKNIQYF TGCAGCGTTGAATTGGGCGGCCTGGCCAAAAACATTCAGTACTTC TRBJ2-4 . TRBV29-1 .
CASSLGSGGAYNEQFF TGTGCTAGCAGCTTAGGATCGGGAGGGGCCTACAATGAGCAGTTCTTC TRBJ2-1 TRBD2 TRBV7-7 many
CASTLSGGSYNEQFF TGTGCCAGCACCTTATCAGGGGGCTCCTACAATGAGCAGTTCTTC TRBJ2-1 TRBD1 TRBV28 many
CSVEDKQGRGLAFF TGCAGCGTTGAAGACAAACAGGGACGTGGGTTAGCTTTCTTT TRBJ1-1 . TRBV29-1 .
CASSPGTGGNTEAFF TGTGCCAGCTCACCGGGAACAGGAGGGAACACTGAAGCTTTCTTT TRBJ1-1 . TRBV18 many
CASSLVPVQGTEAFF TGCGCCAGCAGCTTGGTCCCAGTACAGGGCACTGAAGCTTTCTTT TRBJ1-1 . TRBV5-1 many
CASSPPTVEQFF TGTGCCAGCAGCCCGCCAACAGTAGAGCAGTTCTTC TRBJ2-1 . TRBV6-2/TRBV6-3 many
CSARDPGQFYGYTF TGCAGTGCTAGAGATCCCGGACAGTTTTATGGCTACACCTTC TRBJ1-2 . TRBV20-1 many
CASSPDGYNEQFF TGTGCCAGCAGCCCGGACGGGTACAATGAGCAGTTCTTC TRBJ2-1 . TRBV7-3 .
CASSTTADSNYGYTF TGTGCCAGCAGCACGACGGCGGACAGTAACTATGGCTACACCTTC TRBJ1-2 . TRBV6-1 many
CASSPQGPGQETQYF TGTGCCAGCTCACCCCAGGGGCCAGGCCAAGAGACCCAGTACTTC TRBJ2-5 . TRBV18 many
CASSDRVFTNEKLFF TGTGCCAGCAGCGATCGCGTGTTCACTAATGAAAAACTGTTTTTT TRBJ1-4 . TRBV12-3/TRBV12-4 once
CASSPDRRHEQYF TGTGCCAGCAGTCCCGACAGGAGGCACGAGCAGTACTTC TRBJ2-7 . TRBV12-3/TRBV12-4 many
CASSQIVASGGHPYEQYF TGCGCCAGCAGCCAAATCGTGGCTAGCGGGGGTCATCCCTACGAGCAGTACTTC TRBJ2-7 TRBD2 TRBV4-3 many
CASSEVRDTGELFF TGTGCCAGCAGTGAAGTGAGGGACACCGGGGAGCTGTTTTTT TRBJ2-2 . TRBV2 many
CASSYRWDSFVSPLHF TGTGCCAGCAGTTATCGATGGGACAGTTTTGTTTCACCCCTCCACTTT TRBJ1-6 TRBD1 TRBV6-5 .
CASSFSGGASDTQYF TGTGCCAGCAGCTTCAGCGGGGGGGCCTCGGATACGCAGTATTTT TRBJ2-3 TRBD2 TRBV13 .